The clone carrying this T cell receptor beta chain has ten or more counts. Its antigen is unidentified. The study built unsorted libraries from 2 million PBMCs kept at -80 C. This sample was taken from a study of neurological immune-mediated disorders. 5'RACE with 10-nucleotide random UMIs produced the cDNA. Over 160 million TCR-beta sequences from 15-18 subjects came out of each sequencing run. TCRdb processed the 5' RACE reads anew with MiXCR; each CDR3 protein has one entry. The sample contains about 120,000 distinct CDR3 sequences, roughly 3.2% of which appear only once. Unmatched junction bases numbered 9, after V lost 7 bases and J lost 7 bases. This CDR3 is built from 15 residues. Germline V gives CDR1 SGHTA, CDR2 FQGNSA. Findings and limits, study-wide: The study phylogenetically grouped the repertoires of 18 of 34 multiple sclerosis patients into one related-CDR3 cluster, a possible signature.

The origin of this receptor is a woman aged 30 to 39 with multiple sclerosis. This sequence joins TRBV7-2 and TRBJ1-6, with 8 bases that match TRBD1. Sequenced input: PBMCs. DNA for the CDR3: TGTGCCAGCATCAGATCGACAGGGGAAAATTCACCCCTCCACTTT. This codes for CASIRSTGENSPLHF. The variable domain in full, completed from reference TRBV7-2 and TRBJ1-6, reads GAGVSQSPSNKVTEKGKDVELRCDPISGHTALYWYRQSLGQGLEFLIYFQGNSAPDKSGLPSDRFSAERTGGSVSTLTIQRTQQEDSAVYLCASIRSTGENSPLHFGNGTRLTVT.